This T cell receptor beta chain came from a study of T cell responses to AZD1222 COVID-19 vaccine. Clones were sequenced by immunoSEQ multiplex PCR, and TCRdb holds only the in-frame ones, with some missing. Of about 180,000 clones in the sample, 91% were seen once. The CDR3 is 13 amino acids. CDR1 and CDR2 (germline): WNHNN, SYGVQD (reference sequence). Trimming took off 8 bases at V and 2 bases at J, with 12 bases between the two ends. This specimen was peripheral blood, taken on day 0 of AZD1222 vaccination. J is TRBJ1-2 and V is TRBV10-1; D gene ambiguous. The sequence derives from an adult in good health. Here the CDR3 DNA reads TGCGCCAGCGAGGATCAAGGGAACTATGGCTACACCTTC. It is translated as CASEDQGNYGYTF.